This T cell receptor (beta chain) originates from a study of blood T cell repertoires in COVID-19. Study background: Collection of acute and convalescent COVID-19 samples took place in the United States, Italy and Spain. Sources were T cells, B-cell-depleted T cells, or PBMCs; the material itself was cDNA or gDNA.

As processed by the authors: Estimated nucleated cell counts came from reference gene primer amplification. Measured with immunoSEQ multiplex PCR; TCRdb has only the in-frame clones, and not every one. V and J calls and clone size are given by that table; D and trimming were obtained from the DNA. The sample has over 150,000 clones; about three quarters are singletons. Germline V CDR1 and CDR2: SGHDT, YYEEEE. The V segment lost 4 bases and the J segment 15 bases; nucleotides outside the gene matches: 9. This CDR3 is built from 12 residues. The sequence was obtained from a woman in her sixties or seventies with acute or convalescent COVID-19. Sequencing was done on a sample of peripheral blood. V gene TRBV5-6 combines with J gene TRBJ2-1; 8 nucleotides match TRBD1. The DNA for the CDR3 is TGTGCCAGCAGCCTCAGGGGGCTCCTCTGGTTCTTC. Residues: CASSLRGLLWFF.